This TCR beta chain was sequenced in a study of blood T cell repertoires in COVID-19. The CDR3 is 12 amino acids. The germline V gene encodes CDR1 MNHEY and CDR2 SVGAGI. With 8 bases removed from V and 4 bases from J, the gap between germline ends came to 11 bases. Study processing details: Nucleated cell counts were estimated from reference gene primer amplification. TCRdb's table, derived via immunoSEQ multiplex PCR, lists solely in-frame clones and lacks some. V, J and clone size reflect that table, while D and trimming were determined from the DNA. The profile shows over 200,000 clones, 75% to 95% of them singletons.

The source of this sequence is a person aged 18 to 35 with COVID-19, enrolled during active disease. The specimen sequenced was peripheral blood. The rearrangement links TRBV6-5 to TRBJ1-1; D may be TRBD1 (5 bases). The CDR3: CASLAGPTEAFF. Here the CDR3 DNA reads TGTGCCAGCTTGGCAGGGCCCACTGAAGCTTTCTTT.